A single sample gave rise to the 31 T cell receptor beta chains below, sequenced in a study of Ad26.COV2.S vaccination and SARS-CoV-2 variants. Clones were read by immunoSEQ multiplex PCR, and TCRdb kept only the in-frame ones, dropping some. The sample comprises some 240,000 clones, roughly 89% of which are singletons, and just under 3% rests with the top ten. Noted treatment: roughly 19 received Ad26.COV2.S at low or high dose, single or two shots; about five received placebo; per-sample allocation not given. Samples came from day 63 after the first vaccine or placebo injection. The material sequenced was peripheral blood, taken in a trial of Ad26.COV2.S vaccine versus placebo. The receptors derive from a person between 18 and 65 years old who received the Ad26.COV2.S COVID-19 vaccine or a placebo.

Written as DNA, the CDR3 is TGTGCCAGCAGTTCCTACCTCTCCTTTCATGAGCAGTTCTTC. This codes for CASSSYLSFHEQFF. This chain links TRBV27 with TRBJ2-1, with unresolved D. This CDR3 spans 14 amino acids. Per germline, CDR1 MNHEY and CDR2 SMNVEV (reference sequence). Trimming removed 4 bases at V and 8 bases at J, with 15 bases between.

The chain joins TRBV27 to TRBJ2-1, with TRBD2 matching over 7 bases. The J segment lost 6 bases and the V segment lost 1 base, leaving 12 bases of the junction unmatched. The V gene's germline CDR1 is MNHEY and CDR2 SMNVEV (reference sequence). This CDR3 comprises 17 residues. The CDR3 is CASSLYIGAGNTNEQFF. For the CDR3, the DNA is TGTGCCAGCAGTTTATATATAGGAGCGGGGAACACCAATGAGCAGTTCTTC.

V gene TRBV6-6 combines with J gene TRBJ2-7, with TRBD2 as a possible D gene (6 bases). The CDR3 covers 15 residues. V lost 0 bases, J lost 4 bases, and 13 bases lay in between. The germline V gene encodes CDR1 MNHNY and CDR2 SVGAGI (reference sequence). The CDR3 sequence: CASSYSISGGYEQYV. The DNA for the CDR3 is TGTGCCAGCAGTTACTCGATTAGCGGAGGGTACGAGCAGTACGTC.

This clone was recorded once. V usage is TRBV19 and J usage is TRBJ2-3; 7 bases align to TRBD1. V was pared by 8 bases and J by 1 base, with 9 bases of the junction left unmatched. The CDR3 covers 15 residues. Germline V gene sequence: CDR1 LNHDA, CDR2 SQIVND (reference sequence). The CDR3 here is CASLPTGIGTDTQYF. The CDR3 DNA sequence: TGTGCCAGTTTACCGACAGGGATTGGCACAGATACGCAGTATTTT. The variable domain in full, completed from reference TRBV19 and TRBJ2-3, reads DGGITQSPKYLFRKEGQNVTLSCEQNLNHDAMYWYRQDPGQGLRLIYYSQIVNDFQKGDIAEGYSVSREKKESFPLTVTSAQKNPTAFYLCASLPTGIGTDTQYFGPGTRLTVL.

This clone was seen a few times. The V gene is TRBV7-3, the J gene TRBJ2-5; D is possibly TRBD2 (6 bases). Per the germline V gene, CDR1 is SGHTA and CDR2 is FQGTGA. With 1 base removed from V and 5 bases from J, the gap between germline ends came to 17 bases. The CDR3 has 16 residues. The CDR3 is CASSLRDLEGRETQYF. CDR3 DNA: TGTGCCAGCAGCTTAAGGGATTTGGAGGGCCGGGAGACCCAGTACTTC.

The V gene is TRBV20-1, the J gene TRBJ2-3; TRBD1 is a possible D gene (6 bases). Per germline, CDR1 DFQATT and CDR2 SNEGSKA (reference sequence). V dropped 3 bases and J dropped 2 bases, with 15 bases sitting between them. CDR3 length equals 15 residues. CDR3 amino acids: CSASNGTWDTDTQYF. CDR3 DNA sequence: TGCAGTGCTAGTAACGGGACATGGGACACAGATACGCAGTATTTT.

The chain combines TRBV5-1 with TRBJ2-1, with D unclear. The CDR3 loop spans 18 amino acids. Trimming left V 0 bases short and J 0 bases short, with 16 bases between. Germline assignment: CDR1 SGHRS and CDR2 YFSETQ. In DNA form, the CDR3 reads TGCGCCAGCAGCTTGGGGGGTGATTCTACGAGCTCCTACAATGAGCAGTTCTTC. This sequence encodes CASSLGGDSTSSYNEQFF.

The rearrangement joins TRBV7-9 to TRBJ1-2; D is undetermined. V was shortened by 5 bases and J by 3 bases, with 10 bases between the two germline ends. Germline lookup yields CDR1 SEHNR and CDR2 FQNEAQ (reference sequence). There are 13 residues in the CDR3. The CDR3: CASSLPVDYGYTF. CDR3 sequence (DNA): TGTGCCAGCAGCCTGCCCGTGGACTATGGCTACACCTTC.

In this sample, this clone turned up once. The CDR3 bases are TGTGCCAGCCGGAACAGCAACACCGGGGAGCTGTTTTTT. It translates to CASRNSNTGELFF. The chain uses TRBV2 and TRBJ2-2; D unclear. CDR1 SNHLY and CDR2 FYNNEI come from the germline V gene. CDR3 length: 13 amino acids. V gave up 8 bases and J gave up 2 bases, with 9 bases separating them.

The genes are TRBV30 and TRBJ1-1, with a possible D match to TRBD1 (5 bases). This CDR3 has 15 amino acids. CDR1 GTSNPN and CDR2 SVGIG come from the germline V gene (reference sequence). The V end was cut by 0 bases, the J end by 1 base, with 12 bases between. Here the CDR3 reads CAWSVRGRGNTEAFF. Written as DNA, the CDR3 is TGTGCCTGGAGTGTACGAGGAAGGGGGAACACTGAAGCTTTCTTT.

The chain joins TRBV6-2 or TRBV6-3 to TRBJ2-7; tentative D call: TRBD1 (5 bases). The CDR3 has 13 amino acids. Trimming shortened V by 5 bases and J by 2 bases, and 10 bases separated the two germline ends. Per the germline V gene, CDR1 is MNHEY and CDR2 is SVGEGT. As DNA, the CDR3 is TGTGCCAGCAGTCCGCGGACAACCTACGAGCAGTACGTC. This translates into CASSPRTTYEQYV.

The chain is built from TRBV11-2 and TRBJ2-3; 7 nucleotides align to TRBD2. The J segment lost 0 bases and the V segment lost 4 bases, leaving 7 bases of the junction unmatched. Germline assignment: CDR1 SGHAT and CDR2 FQNNGV. This CDR3 has 16 residues. CDR3 in amino acids: CASSSGLAGSTDTQYF. In DNA form, the CDR3 reads TGTGCCAGCAGCTCGGGTTTAGCGGGTAGCACAGATACGCAGTATTTT.

The chain uses TRBV5-8 and TRBJ2-3; 7 bases match TRBD2. The length of the CDR3 is 15 residues. Per germline, CDR1 SGHTS and CDR2 YDEGEE. The ends lost 2 bases at V and 0 bases at J; junction bases unmatched: 3. DNA of the CDR3: TGTGCCAGCAGCTTCGGGACTATCAGCACAGATACGCAGTATTTT. Its translation is CASSFGTISTDTQYF.

The rearrangement links TRBV18 to TRBJ2-7; 11 bases are shared with TRBD2. The V segment lost 3 bases and the J segment 4 bases; nucleotides outside the gene matches: 8. Germline V gene data show CDR1 as KGHSH and CDR2 as LQKENI. The CDR3 is 16 amino acids. This chain's CDR3 is CASSPYSGRVSYEQYF. For the CDR3, the DNA is TGTGCCAGCTCACCTTATAGCGGGAGGGTGTCTTACGAGCAGTACTTC.

This chain connects TRBV4-2 to TRBJ1-2; weak D call: TRBD1 (5 bases). V lost 0 bases, J lost 2 bases, and 13 bases lay in between. The V gene's germline CDR1 is LGHNA and CDR2 YNFKEQ. The CDR3 has 16 residues. The CDR3 DNA reads TGTGCCAGCAGCCAAGATGGGACGGTTCGAAACTATGGCTACACCTTC. It yields the protein CASSQDGTVRNYGYTF.

This clone appeared a few times. The chain employs TRBV6-4 and TRBJ1-2; 8 bases fit TRBD1. With 4 bases clipped from V and 8 bases from J, the junction kept 9 bases outside the gene matches. From germline, CDR1 is MRHNA and CDR2 SNTAGT. The CDR3 has 14 amino acids. In DNA, the CDR3 is TGTGCCAGCAGTGCCGAAACAGGGGGTTACGGCTACACCTTC. Its translation is CASSAETGGYGYTF.

V gene TRBV28 combines with J gene TRBJ1-6, with a tentative D call TRBD1 (6 bases). Deletions cut 6 bases from V and 4 bases from J, with 13 bases between. This CDR3 contains 15 residues. Germline V gives CDR1 MDHEN, CDR2 SYDVKM. DNA of the CDR3: TGTGCCAGCAGGCCACAGGGCATTTATAATTCACCCCTCCACTTT. It yields the protein CASRPQGIYNSPLHF.

The chain carries TRBV5-4 and TRBJ1-6; 8 bases map to TRBD1. Germline loops: CDR1 SGHNT, CDR2 YYREEE (reference sequence). The CDR3 consists of 16 residues. The V and J ends lost 5 bases and 7 bases, in that order; junction bases with no gene match: 11. CDR3 protein: CASRPTGASLNSPLHF. The CDR3 DNA sequence: TGTGCCAGCAGACCGACAGGGGCATCACTAAATTCACCCCTCCACTTT. The full variable domain, rest sourced from reference TRBV5-4 and TRBJ1-6, is ETGVTQSPTHLIKTRGQQVTLRCSSQSGHNTVSWYQQALGQGPQFIFQYYREEENGRGNFPPRFSGLQFPNYSSELNVNALELDDSALYLCASRPTGASLNSPLHFGNGTRLTVT.

The genes are TRBV13 and TRBJ2-2, with TRBD2 identical over 12 bases. This CDR3 spans 17 amino acids. The germline CDR1 and CDR2 sequences are PRHDT and FYEKMQ (reference sequence). V dropped 2 bases and J dropped 3; count of bases not matched to a gene: 4. The CDR3, as DNA: TGTGCCAGCAGCTTACTAGCGGGAGGGGTTCACACCGGGGAGCTGTTTTTT. This translates into CASSLLAGGVHTGELFF.

This clone appeared a single time. The chain has TRBV5-4 and TRBJ1-2; TRBD1 aligns across 7 bases. The trim removed 3 bases at V and 7 bases at J, leaving 6 bases unmatched. This CDR3 contains 13 residues. Germline lookup yields CDR1 SGHNT and CDR2 YYREEE (reference sequence). The CDR3 region has the DNA TGTGCCAGCAGCTATAGGGGGCTGCGTGGCTACACCTTC. Protein product: CASSYRGLRGYTF.

This clone is a singleton in its sample. The chain carries TRBV4-2 and TRBJ1-2; 12 positions agree with TRBD1. V lost 2 bases, J lost 7 bases, and 8 bases stayed unmatched. Germline-derived CDR1 and CDR2 are LGHNA and YNFKEQ. The length of the CDR3 is 16 residues. The CDR3 DNA sequence: TGTGCCAGCAGCCAAACCGGGACAGGGGGCGCGGGTGGCTACACCTTC. This sequence encodes CASSQTGTGGAGGYTF.

The V call is TRBV3-1 (or the pseudogene TRBV3-2), the J call TRBJ2-5; D ambiguous. Germline CDR1 and CDR2: LGHDT and YNNKEL (reference sequence). V dropped 4 bases and J dropped 5 bases, with 14 bases sitting between them. The CDR3 is made up of 14 amino acids. CDR3 DNA: TGTGCCAGCAGCCTACCCAAGGGCGCGGAGACCCAGTACTTC. It yields the protein CASSLPKGAETQYF.

The chain links TRBV10-3 to TRBJ2-7; 11 nucleotides line up with TRBD2. Germline assignment: CDR1 ENHRY and CDR2 SYGVKD. The trim removed 9 bases at V and 5 bases at J, leaving 15 bases unmatched. CDR3 size: 16 residues. DNA for the CDR3: TGTGCCATTAAATTTAGCGGGGGGGCCCACAATAACGAGCAGTACTTC. This gives the protein CAIKFSGGAHNNEQYF.

The chain recombines TRBV9 with TRBJ1-4; D remains unclear. The CDR3 covers 16 residues. Germline V gene data show CDR1 as SGDLS and CDR2 as YYNGEE. Trimming removed 4 bases at V and 0 bases at J, with 13 bases between. Here the CDR3 DNA reads TGTGCCAGCAGCCCTAACCCGACGCCAACTAATGAAAAACTGTTTTTT. This gives the protein CASSPNPTPTNEKLFF.

The rearrangement uses TRBV19 and TRBJ1-5, with D hard to call. The CDR3 has 15 amino acids. Germline-derived CDR1 and CDR2 are LNHDA and SQIVND (reference sequence). The V end lost 3 bases, the J end lost 2 bases, and 11 bases lay between the germline ends. This CDR3 reads CASSMRGGGNQPQHF. The CDR3 bases are TGTGCCAGTAGTATGCGGGGTGGTGGCAATCAGCCCCAGCATTTT.

V is TRBV6-5 and J is TRBJ1-1; 8 bases agree with TRBD1. V shed 5 bases, J shed 6 bases, and the junction held 5 bases outside the gene matches. There are 13 residues in the CDR3. Germline assignment: CDR1 MNHEY and CDR2 SVGAGI. For the CDR3, the DNA is TGTGCCAGCAGTAAACAGGGGGGTGCTGAAGCTTTCTTT. Protein: CASSKQGGAEAFF.

This clone was observed a handful of times. J is TRBJ1-4 and V is TRBV7-9, with 8 bases identical to TRBD1. The CDR3 is 15 residues long. The V gene end was trimmed by 6 bases and the J gene end by 4 bases; junction bases not matched to a gene: 7. Per germline, CDR1 SEHNR and CDR2 FQNEAQ (reference sequence). CDR3 nucleotides: TGTGCCAGCAGTTACGGGACAGGCGATAATGAAAAACTGTTTTTT. Its protein product is CASSYGTGDNEKLFF.

The chain joins TRBV5-6 to TRBJ2-7; 7 bases fit TRBD1. Germline V gene sequence: CDR1 SGHDT, CDR2 YYEEEE. The V gene end was trimmed by 0 bases and the J gene end by 4 bases; junction bases not matched to a gene: 7. The CDR3 totals 15 residues. The CDR3 bases are TGTGCCAGCAGCTTGGCGGGACAGCTCTTGTACGAGCAGTACGTC. Encoded protein: CASSLAGQLLYEQYV.

This clone was recorded once. The rearrangement joins TRBV4-3 to TRBJ2-1; 7 nucleotides match TRBD2. After removal of 1 base from V and 15 bases from J, the junction contained 9 bases not matched to a gene. The length of the CDR3 is 13 residues. Per the germline V gene, CDR1 is LGHNA and CDR2 is YSLEER. The CDR3 region has the DNA TGCGCCAGCAGCCAAGTCGGGGGGAAGGAGTGGTTCTTC. Amino acid sequence: CASSQVGGKEWFF.

This chain uses TRBV15 with TRBJ2-3, with D maybe TRBD1 (6 bases). V lost 5 bases and J lost 5, with 11 bases in between. Germline assignment: CDR1 LNHNV and CDR2 YYDKDF (reference sequence). The CDR3 totals 13 residues. In nucleotides, the CDR3 is TGTGCCACCAGCGGATACAGGGTAGATACGCAGTATTTT. Amino acid sequence: CATSGYRVDTQYF.

The CDR3 sequence is CASSLERLAGAQYF. As DNA, the CDR3 is TGTGCCAGCAGCTTAGAGAGACTAGCGGGAGCCCAGTACTTC. The V and J genes are TRBV7-2 and TRBJ2-5; 12 positions agree with TRBD2. This CDR3 has 14 amino acids. V dropped 1 base and J dropped 9; count of bases not matched to a gene: 3. Germline lookup yields CDR1 SGHTA and CDR2 FQGNSA.